This T cell receptor beta chain stems from a study of blood T cells in healthy people across ages. The CDR3 has 16 residues. CDR1 SGDLS and CDR2 YYNGEE come from the germline V gene. Then a second PCR, running about 7 to 11 cycles, was carried out with a sample-barcoded 5' primer and a J-beta primer mix. TCRdb reprocessed the 5' RACE reads with MiXCR, giving one entry per CDR3 protein. The sample includes roughly 1,000,000 distinct CDR3 sequences, roughly 24% of them seen just once. These data were also reused for a study on T cells of mothers and their children.

Sequencing was done on a sample of blood. The clonotype originates from a girl aged 2 to 10 in good health. The chain recombines TRBV9 with TRBJ2-5; 8 nucleotides match TRBD2. The end of the DNA is better explained by TRBJ2-1, so the J call may be wrong. The CDR3 nucleotides are TGTGCCAGCAGCGTAGACGGTGCGGGGGGCGGGGGTGAGCAGTTCTTC. Translation: CASSVDGAGGGGEQFF.